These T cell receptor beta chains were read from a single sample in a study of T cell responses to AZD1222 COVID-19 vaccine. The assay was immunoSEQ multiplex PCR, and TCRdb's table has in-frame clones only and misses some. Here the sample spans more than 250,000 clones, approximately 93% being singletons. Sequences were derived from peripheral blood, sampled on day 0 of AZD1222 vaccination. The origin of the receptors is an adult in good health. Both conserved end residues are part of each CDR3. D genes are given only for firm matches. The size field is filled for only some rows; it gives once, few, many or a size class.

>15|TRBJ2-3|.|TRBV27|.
CASRPWGSSTDTQYF
TGTGCCAGCAGGCCTTGGGGCTCTAGCACAGATACGCAGTATTTT
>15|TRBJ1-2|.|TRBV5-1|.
CASSPRGEGGGGYTF
TGCGCCAGCAGCCCGCGGGGCGAGGGAGGAGGTGGCTACACCTTC
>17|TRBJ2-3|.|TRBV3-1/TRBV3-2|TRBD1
CASSPRWGQGLTDTQYF
TGTGCCAGCAGCCCCCGCTGGGGACAGGGCCTCACAGATACGCAGTATTTT
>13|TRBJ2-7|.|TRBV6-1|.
CASSEQRSYEQYF
TGTGCCAGCAGTGAACAGAGGTCCTACGAGCAGTACTTC
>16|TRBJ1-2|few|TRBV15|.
CATSRDRGLLDYGYTF
TGTGCCACCAGCAGAGATCGTGGCCTCCTTGATTATGGCTACACCTTC
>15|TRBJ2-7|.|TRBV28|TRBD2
CASSLLLAGDYEQYF
TGTGCCAGCAGTTTACTACTAGCGGGGGACTACGAGCAGTACTTC
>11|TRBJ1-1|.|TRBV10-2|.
CASSELGEAFF
TGCGCCAGCAGTGAGCTGGGTGAAGCTTTCTTT
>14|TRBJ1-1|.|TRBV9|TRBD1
CASSVVGGNTEAFF
TGTGCCAGCAGCGTAGTAGGGGGCAACACTGAAGCTTTCTTT
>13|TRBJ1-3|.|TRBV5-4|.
CASSFRDGNTIYF
TGTGCCAGCAGCTTCAGGGACGGAAACACCATATATTTT
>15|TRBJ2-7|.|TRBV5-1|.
CASSPPGQQTGEQYF
TGCGCCAGCAGCCCCCCCGGACAGCAAACTGGTGAGCAGTACTTC
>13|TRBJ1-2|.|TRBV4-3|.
CASSQDSGNGYTF
TGCGCCAGCAGCCAAGATTCAGGGAATGGCTACACCTTC
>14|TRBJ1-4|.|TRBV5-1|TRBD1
CASSLQGPNEKLFF
TGCGCCAGCAGCTTACAGGGGCCTAATGAAAAACTGTTTTTT
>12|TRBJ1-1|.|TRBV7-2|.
CASKGDFTEAFF
TGTGCCAGCAAGGGGGACTTCACTGAAGCTTTCTTT
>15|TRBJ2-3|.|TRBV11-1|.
CASSSGQGGKDTQYF
TGTGCCAGCAGCTCCGGTCAGGGGGGGAAAGATACGCAGTATTTT
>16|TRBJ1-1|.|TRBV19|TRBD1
CASSARDRGPGTEAFF
TGTGCCAGTAGTGCACGGGACAGGGGGCCAGGCACTGAAGCTTTCTTT
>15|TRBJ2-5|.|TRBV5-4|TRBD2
CASSLSGRGRETQYF
TGTGCCAGCAGCTTGAGCGGGAGGGGGAGGGAGACCCAGTACTTC
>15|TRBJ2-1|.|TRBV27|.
CASTGGRGSHNEQFF
TGTGCCAGCACCGGGGGGCGGGGGAGCCACAATGAGCAGTTCTTC
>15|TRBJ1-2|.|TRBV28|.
CASSLTDPRDYGYTF
TGTGCCAGCAGTTTAACAGATCCACGGGACTATGGCTACACCTTC
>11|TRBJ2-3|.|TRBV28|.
CASSGPIAQYF
TGTGCCAGCAGCGGGCCAATCGCGCAGTATTTT
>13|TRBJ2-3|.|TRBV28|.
CASSPAWTDTQYF
TGTGCCAGCAGTCCCGCGTGGACAGATACGCAGTATTTT
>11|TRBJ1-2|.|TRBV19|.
CASSFQYGYTF
TGTGCCAGTAGTTTCCAGTATGGCTACACCTTC
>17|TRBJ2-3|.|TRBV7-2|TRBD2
CASSHPGSGGAGDTQYF
TGTGCCAGCAGCCACCCGGGGAGCGGGGGGGCCGGAGATACGCAGTATTTT
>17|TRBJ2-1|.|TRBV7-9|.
CASSQGGRGSSYNEQFF
TGTGCCAGCAGCCAGGGGGGGAGGGGCTCCTCCTACAATGAGCAGTTCTTC
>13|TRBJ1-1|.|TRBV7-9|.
CASSFDQNTEAFF
TGTGCCAGCAGCTTTGACCAGAACACTGAAGCTTTCTTT
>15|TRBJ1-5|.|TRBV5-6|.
CASSLGMGGDQPQHF
TGTGCCAGCAGCTTGGGGATGGGGGGTGATCAGCCCCAGCATTTT
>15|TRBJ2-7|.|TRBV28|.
CASRPDRPGIYEQYF
TGTGCCAGCAGACCCGACAGGCCAGGCATCTACGAGCAGTACTTC
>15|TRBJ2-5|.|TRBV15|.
CATSSPGRREETQYF
TGTGCCACCAGCAGTCCGGGCCGAAGGGAAGAGACCCAGTACTTC
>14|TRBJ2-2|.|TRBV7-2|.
CASRGYVGPGELFF
TGTGCCAGCAGAGGGTACGTGGGGCCCGGGGAGCTGTTTTTT
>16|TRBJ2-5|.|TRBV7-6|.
CASSSLTGSRPRTQYF
TGTGCCAGCAGCTCACTCACAGGCTCACGGCCGCGGACCCAGTACTTC
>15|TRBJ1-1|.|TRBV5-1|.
CASSSFGGTNTEAFF
TGCGCCAGCAGCTCCTTTGGTGGGACGAACACTGAAGCTTTCTTT
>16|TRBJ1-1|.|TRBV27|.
CASSIHSLEGVTEAFF
TGTGCCAGCAGTATCCACTCCCTGGAGGGGGTCACTGAAGCTTTCTTT
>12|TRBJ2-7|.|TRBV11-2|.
CASSLDAYEQYF
TGTGCCAGCAGCTTAGACGCCTACGAGCAGTACTTC
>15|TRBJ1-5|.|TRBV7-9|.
CASSSGGSRDQPQHF
TGTGCCAGCAGCTCCGGGGGTAGTCGTGATCAGCCCCAGCATTTT
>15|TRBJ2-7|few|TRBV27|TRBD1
CASSPRQGGRGEQYF
TGTGCCAGCAGTCCACGACAGGGGGGTAGGGGCGAGCAGTACTTC
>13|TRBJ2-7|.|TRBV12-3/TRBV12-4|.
CASGSLSGAEQYF
TGTGCCAGCGGAAGCTTGTCGGGAGCCGAGCAGTACTTC
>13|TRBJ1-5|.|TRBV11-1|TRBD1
CASSRDSLMPQHF
TGTGCCAGCAGCCGGGACAGTTTGATGCCCCAGCATTTT
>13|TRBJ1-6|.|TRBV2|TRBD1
CAIRDRGYSPLHF
TGTGCCATCCGGGACAGGGGGTATTCACCCCTCCACTTT
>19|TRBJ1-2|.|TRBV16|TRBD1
CASSHLLWREYRGDYGYTF
TGTGCCAGCAGCCACCTCTTATGGCGGGAGTACAGGGGAGACTATGGCTACACCTTC
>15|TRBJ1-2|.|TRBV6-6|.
CASSPWTSFNYGYTF
TGTGCCAGCAGTCCCTGGACCTCCTTTAACTATGGCTACACCTTC
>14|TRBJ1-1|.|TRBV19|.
CASRNRAMNTEAFF
TGTGCCAGTAGGAACAGAGCAATGAACACTGAAGCTTTCTTT